This record concerns one T cell receptor (beta chain) sequence. The clone's antigen remains unknown. No base-level quality is on record; no much larger clone is a single base apart. This entry belongs to a study of blood T cell repertoires in COVID-19 (dated by TCRdb to about 2020). Study-wide context: Collaborator samples came from the United States, Italy and Spain and covered acute and convalescent phases of COVID-19. The material from the prospective study consisted of cDNA or gDNA derived from T cells, B-cell-depleted T cells, or PBMCs. Deeply sampled blood TCRbeta repertoires from subjects exposed to, actively infected with, or recovered from COVID-19 were included in the dataset. The repertoires were made available in a free public database intended to serve as a resource for research on the immune response to SARS-CoV-2. The samples were drawn from the first 160 participants of the ongoing ImmuneRACE study and from 1,254 subjects provided by 6 global collaborators. Sample metadata almost always included a de-identified subject ID, COVID-19 status, age in years and sex. HLA class I and class II types, where available, came from metadata supplied by the sample provider rather than from assay-based typing. Results and caveats for the whole study, not just this receptor: How much clinical and demographic metadata was included differed by source and by participant, and the metadata was provided uncurated.

For this chain, trimming is 3 bases at the V end and 0 bases at the J end, and the number of junction bases without a gene match is 1. Its CDR3 holds 14 amino acids, cysteine through phenylalanine. The retained sequence is limited to the CDR3, 42 bases, with the frame set at the first base. CDR1 and CDR2, per the germline V gene, are SGDLS and YYNGEE. Whole blood was collected in K2EDTA tubes by collaborating institutions according to the institutions' own protocols. For TCRbeta analysis, collaborators shipped samples in one of three forms: frozen whole blood, isolated PBMCs, or DNA extracted from either of those sample types. The immunoSEQ Assay, a bias-controlled multiplex PCR, was used to amplify TCRbeta CDR3 regions from genomic DNA. Under the source paper's analysis protocol: The number of nucleated cells in each sample was estimated from the amplification of reference gene primers within the assay. To quantify the absolute abundance of each unique TCRbeta CDR3 rearrangement, sequence reads were collapsed and filtered. For each sample, productive Simpson clonality was calculated as the square root of Simpson's diversity index across productive rearrangements. Held by TCRdb, this immuneACCESS table contains in-frame sequences only and omits some clones. Under half of the omission traces to an unresolved V gene where checked; the cause of the rest is unknown. The V and J calls and clone size are taken from that table; D and trimming were inferred from the DNA. Present in this sample are 250,000 or so clones, about 87% of which were seen just once. Jointly, the top ten make up 5.5% to 7.5% of the sample.

This receptor was taken from a woman aged 70-85 years with active or convalescent COVID-19. The sample comprised peripheral blood. Here the chain combines TRBV9 and TRBJ1-1, with 8 bases matching TRBD1. The nucleotides are TGTGCCAGCAGCGGGACAGGGCTGAACACTGAAGCTTTCTTT. This translates into CASSGTGLNTEAFF. The CDR3 plus the reference TRBV9 and TRBJ1-1 genes for the other parts give the full variable domain: DSGVTQTPKHLITATGQRVTLRCSPRSGDLSVYWYQQSLDQGLQFLIQYYNGEERAKGNILERFSAQQFPDLHSELNLSSLELGDSALYFCASSGTGLNTEAFFGQGTRLTVV.